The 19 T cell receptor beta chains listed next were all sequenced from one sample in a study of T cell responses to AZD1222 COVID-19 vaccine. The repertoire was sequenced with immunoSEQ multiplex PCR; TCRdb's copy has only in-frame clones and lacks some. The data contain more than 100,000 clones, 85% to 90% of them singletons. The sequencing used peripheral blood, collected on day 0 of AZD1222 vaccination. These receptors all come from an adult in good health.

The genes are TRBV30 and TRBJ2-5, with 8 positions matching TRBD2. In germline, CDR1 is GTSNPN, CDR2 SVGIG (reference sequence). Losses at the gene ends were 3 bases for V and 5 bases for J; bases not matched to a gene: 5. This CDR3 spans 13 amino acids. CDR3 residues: CAWRIAGRETQYF. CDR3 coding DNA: TGTGCCTGGAGGATAGCGGGACGGGAGACCCAGTACTTC. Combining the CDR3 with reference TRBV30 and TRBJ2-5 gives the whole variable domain SQTIHQWPATLVQPVGSPLSLECTVEGTSNPNLYWYRQAAGRGLQLLFYSVGIGQISSEVPQNLSASRPQDRQFILSSKKLLLSDSGFYLCAWRIAGRETQYFGPGTRLLVL.

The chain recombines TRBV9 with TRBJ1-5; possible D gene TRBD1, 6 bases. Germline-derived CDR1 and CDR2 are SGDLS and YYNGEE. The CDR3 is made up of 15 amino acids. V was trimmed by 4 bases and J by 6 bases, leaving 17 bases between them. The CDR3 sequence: CASSLTGGAAQPQHF. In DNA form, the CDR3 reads TGTGCCAGCAGCCTAACGGGGGGGGCAGCTCAGCCCCAGCATTTT.

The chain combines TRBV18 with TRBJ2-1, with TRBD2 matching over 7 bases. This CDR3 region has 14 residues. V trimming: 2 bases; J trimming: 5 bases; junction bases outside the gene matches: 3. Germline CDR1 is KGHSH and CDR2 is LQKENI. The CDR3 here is CASSPGTTNNEQFF. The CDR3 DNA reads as TGTGCCAGCTCACCAGGGACTACGAACAATGAGCAGTTCTTC.

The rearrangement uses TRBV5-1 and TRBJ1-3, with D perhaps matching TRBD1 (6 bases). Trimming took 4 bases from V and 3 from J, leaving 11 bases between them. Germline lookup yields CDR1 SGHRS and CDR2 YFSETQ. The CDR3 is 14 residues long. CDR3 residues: CASSPGTHGNTIYF. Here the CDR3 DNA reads TGCGCCAGCAGCCCGGGGACACATGGAAACACCATATATTTT.

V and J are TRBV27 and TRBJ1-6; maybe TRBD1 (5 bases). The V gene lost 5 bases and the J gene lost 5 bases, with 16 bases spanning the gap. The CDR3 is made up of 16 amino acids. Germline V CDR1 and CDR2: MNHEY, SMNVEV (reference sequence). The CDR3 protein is CASSLTGTVNNSPLHF. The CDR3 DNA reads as TGTGCCAGCAGTCTCACCGGGACTGTTAATAATTCACCCCTCCACTTT.

Here the CDR3 DNA reads TGCGCCAGCAGTCCAAATCCTCAGGGCGGTGAAGCTTTCTTT. Translating gives CASSPNPQGGEAFF. The V call is TRBV10-1, the J call TRBJ1-1, with D perhaps TRBD1 (5 bases). This CDR3 is built from 14 residues. Germline CDR1 is WNHNN and CDR2 is SYGVQD (reference sequence). V shed 5 bases and J shed 7 bases, with 17 bases lying between them.

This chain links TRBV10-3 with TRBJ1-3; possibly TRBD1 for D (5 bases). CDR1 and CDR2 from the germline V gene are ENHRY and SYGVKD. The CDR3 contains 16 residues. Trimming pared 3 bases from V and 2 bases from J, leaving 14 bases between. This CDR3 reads CAISDGTIGTGNTIYF. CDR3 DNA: TGTGCCATCAGTGACGGGACGATAGGAACTGGAAACACCATATATTTT.

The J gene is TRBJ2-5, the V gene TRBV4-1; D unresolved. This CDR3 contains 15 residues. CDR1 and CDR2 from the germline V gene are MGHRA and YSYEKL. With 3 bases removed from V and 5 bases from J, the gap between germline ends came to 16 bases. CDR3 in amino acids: CASSQITARRETQYF. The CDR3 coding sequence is TGCGCCAGCAGCCAGATAACAGCCCGCCGGGAGACCCAGTACTTC.

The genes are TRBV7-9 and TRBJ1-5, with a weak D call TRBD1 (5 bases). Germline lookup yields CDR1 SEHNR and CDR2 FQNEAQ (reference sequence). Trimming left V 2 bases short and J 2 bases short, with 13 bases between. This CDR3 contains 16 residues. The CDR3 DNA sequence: TGTGCCAGCAGCTTAAGGGGCCAGGGCGGCAATCAGCCCCAGCATTTT. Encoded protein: CASSLRGQGGNQPQHF.

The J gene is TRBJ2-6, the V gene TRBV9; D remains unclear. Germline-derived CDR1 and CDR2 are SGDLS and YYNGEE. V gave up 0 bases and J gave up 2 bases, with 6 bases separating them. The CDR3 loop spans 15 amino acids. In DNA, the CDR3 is TGTGCCAGCAGCGTAGTTATCACTGGGGCCAACGTCCTGACTTTC. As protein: CASSVVITGANVLTF. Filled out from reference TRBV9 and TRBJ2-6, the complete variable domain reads DSGVTQTPKHLITATGQRVTLRCSPRSGDLSVYWYQQSLDQGLQFLIQYYNGEERAKGNILERFSAQQFPDLHSELNLSSLELGDSALYFCASSVVITGANVLTFGAGSRLTVL.

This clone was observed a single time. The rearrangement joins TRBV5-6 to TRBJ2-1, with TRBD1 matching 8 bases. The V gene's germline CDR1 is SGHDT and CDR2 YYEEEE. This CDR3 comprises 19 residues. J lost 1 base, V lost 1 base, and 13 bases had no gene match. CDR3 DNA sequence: TGTGCCAGCAGCTTGAGGACAGGGCTTGGGATTAGGTCCTACAATGAGCAGTTCTTC. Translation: CASSLRTGLGIRSYNEQFF.

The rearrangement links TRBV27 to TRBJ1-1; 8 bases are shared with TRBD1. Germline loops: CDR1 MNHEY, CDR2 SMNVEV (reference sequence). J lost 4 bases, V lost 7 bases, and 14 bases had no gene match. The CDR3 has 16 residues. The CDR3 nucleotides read TGTGCCAGCAAGTTGTCTCGACGGACAGGGCCCACTGAAGCTTTCTTT. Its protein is CASKLSRRTGPTEAFF.

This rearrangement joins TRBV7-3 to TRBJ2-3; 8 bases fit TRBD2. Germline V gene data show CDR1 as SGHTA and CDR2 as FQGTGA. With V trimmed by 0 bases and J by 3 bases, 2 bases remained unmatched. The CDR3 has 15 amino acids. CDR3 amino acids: CASSLTAGGTDTQYF. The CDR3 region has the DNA TGTGCCAGCAGCTTAACGGCGGGAGGAACAGATACGCAGTATTTT.

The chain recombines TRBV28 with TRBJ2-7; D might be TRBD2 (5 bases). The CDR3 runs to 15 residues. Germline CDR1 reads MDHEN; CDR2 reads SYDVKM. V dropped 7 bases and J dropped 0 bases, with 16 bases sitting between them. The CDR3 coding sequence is TGTGCCAGCACCAAGAGCGGTATACCCTCCTACGAGCAGTACTTC. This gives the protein CASTKSGIPSYEQYF.

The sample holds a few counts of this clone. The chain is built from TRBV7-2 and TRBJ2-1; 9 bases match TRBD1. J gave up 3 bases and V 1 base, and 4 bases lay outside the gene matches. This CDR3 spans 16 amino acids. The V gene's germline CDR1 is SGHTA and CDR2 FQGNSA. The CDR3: CASSLGGTGIYNEQFF. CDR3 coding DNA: TGTGCCAGCAGCTTAGGGGGGACAGGGATCTACAATGAGCAGTTCTTC.

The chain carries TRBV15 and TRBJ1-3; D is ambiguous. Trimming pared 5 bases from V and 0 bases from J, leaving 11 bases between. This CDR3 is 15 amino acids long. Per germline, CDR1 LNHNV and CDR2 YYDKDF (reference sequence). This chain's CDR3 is CATSARISSGNTIYF. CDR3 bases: TGTGCCACCAGCGCCAGGATCAGCTCTGGAAACACCATATATTTT.

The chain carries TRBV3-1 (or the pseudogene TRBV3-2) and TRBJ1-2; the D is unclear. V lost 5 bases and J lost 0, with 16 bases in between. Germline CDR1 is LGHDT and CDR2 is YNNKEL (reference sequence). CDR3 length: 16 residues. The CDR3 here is CASSSSPPQANYGYTF. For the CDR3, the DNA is TGTGCCAGCAGCTCCTCCCCCCCCCAAGCTAACTATGGCTACACCTTC.

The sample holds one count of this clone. The CDR3 bases are TGTGCCAGCAGTTTTAAGGAGGTGAATGAAAAACTGTTTTTT. Protein: CASSFKEVNEKLFF. The chain couples TRBV6-5 to TRBJ1-4; no reliable D call. This CDR3 is 14 amino acids long. CDR1 and CDR2 (germline): MNHEY, SVGAGI. The V end lost 4 bases, the J end lost 5 bases, and 11 bases lay between the germline ends.

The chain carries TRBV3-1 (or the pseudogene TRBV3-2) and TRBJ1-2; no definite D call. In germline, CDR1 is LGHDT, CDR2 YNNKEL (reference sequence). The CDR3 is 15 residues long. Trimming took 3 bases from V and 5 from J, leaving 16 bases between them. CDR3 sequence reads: CASSQAGPPSYGYTF. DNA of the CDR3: TGTGCCAGCAGCCAGGCGGGCCCTCCCTCTTATGGCTACACCTTC.